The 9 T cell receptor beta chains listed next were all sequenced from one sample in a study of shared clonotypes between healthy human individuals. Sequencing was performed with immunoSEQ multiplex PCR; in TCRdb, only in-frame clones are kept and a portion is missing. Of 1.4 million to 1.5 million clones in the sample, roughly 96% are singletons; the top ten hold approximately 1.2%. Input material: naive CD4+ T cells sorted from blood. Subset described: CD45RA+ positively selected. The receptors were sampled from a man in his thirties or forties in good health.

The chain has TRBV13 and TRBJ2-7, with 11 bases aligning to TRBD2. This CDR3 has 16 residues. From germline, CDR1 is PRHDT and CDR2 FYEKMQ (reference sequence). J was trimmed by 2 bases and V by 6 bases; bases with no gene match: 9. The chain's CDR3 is CASSYTGTSGTYEQYF. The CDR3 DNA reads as TGTGCCAGCAGTTATACCGGGACTAGCGGAACCTACGAGCAGTACTTC.

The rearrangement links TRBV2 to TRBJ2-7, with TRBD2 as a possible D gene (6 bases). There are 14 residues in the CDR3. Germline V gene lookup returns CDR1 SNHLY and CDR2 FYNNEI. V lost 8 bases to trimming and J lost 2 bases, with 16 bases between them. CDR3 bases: TGTGCCAGCCAAAATAGCGGCCTACCCTACGAGCAGTACTTC. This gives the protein CASQNSGLPYEQYF.

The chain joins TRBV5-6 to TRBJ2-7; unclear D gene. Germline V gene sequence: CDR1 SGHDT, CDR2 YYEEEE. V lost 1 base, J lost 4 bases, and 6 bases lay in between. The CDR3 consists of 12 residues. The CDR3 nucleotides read TGTGCCAGCAGCTTGCCCGGGTACGAGCAGTACTTC. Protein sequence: CASSLPGYEQYF.

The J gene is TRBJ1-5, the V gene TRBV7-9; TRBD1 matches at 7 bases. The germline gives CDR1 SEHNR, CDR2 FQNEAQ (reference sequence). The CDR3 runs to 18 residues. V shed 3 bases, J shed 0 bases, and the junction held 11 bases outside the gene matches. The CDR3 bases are TGTGCCAGCAGCTTGGAGACAGGGATGCGCCATAGCAATCAGCCCCAGCATTTT. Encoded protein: CASSLETGMRHSNQPQHF.

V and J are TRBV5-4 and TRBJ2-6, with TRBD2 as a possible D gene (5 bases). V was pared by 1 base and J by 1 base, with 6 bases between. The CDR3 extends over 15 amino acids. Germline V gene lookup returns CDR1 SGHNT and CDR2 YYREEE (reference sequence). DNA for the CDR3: TGTGCCAGCAGCTTGTCGGGATCTGGGGCCAACGTCCTGACTTTC. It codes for CASSLSGSGANVLTF.

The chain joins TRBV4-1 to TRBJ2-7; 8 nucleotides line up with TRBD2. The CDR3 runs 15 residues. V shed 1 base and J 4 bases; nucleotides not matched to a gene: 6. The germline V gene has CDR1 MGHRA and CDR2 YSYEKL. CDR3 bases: TGCGCCAGCAGCCAAGTTTTAGCGGGGACTTACGAGCAGTACTTC. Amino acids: CASSQVLAGTYEQYF.

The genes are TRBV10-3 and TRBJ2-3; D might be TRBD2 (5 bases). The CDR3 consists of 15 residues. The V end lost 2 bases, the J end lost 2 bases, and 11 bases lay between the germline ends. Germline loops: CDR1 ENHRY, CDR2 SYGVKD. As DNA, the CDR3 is TGTGCCATCAGTGAGCCTGGGGAGATCACAGATACGCAGTATTTT. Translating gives CAISEPGEITDTQYF.

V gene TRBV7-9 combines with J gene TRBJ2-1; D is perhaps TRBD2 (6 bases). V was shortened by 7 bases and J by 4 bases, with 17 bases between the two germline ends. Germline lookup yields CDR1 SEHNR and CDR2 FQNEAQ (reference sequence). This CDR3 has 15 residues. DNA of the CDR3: TGTGCCAGCACCCCGGGCGGGACTCTTTACAATGAGCAGTTCTTC. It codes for CASTPGGTLYNEQFF.

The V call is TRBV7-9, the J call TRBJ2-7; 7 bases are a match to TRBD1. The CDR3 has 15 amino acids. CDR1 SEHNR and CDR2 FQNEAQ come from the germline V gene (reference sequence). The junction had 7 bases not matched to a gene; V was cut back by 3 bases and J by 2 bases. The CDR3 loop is CASSFWTGSPYEQYF. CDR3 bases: TGTGCCAGCAGCTTCTGGACAGGATCTCCCTACGAGCAGTACTTC.